This TCR beta chain was captured by sequencing in a study of low-dose radiotherapy and immunotherapy resistance in tumors. Study-level information: Both drugs were delivered intravenously to patients (nivolumab 240 mg every two weeks and ipilimumab 1 mg/kg every six weeks).

Stated time point: before trial treatment. Eligibility was restricted to patients presenting with advanced solid tumors that lacked tumor-infiltrating lymphocytes. Alpha and beta chains were covered, as first-strand cDNA relied on TRAV- and TRBV-specific primers. TCR amplification used roughly 20 PCR cycles, a constant-region primer and a V-primer adapter. TCRdb reanalysed the reads using MiXCR and keeps one entry per CDR3 protein. This table has about 71,000 distinct CDR3 sequences, approximately 31% appearing once. Germline V gene sequence: CDR1 LGHNA, CDR2 YSLEER. Losses at the gene ends were 0 bases for V and 10 bases for J; bases not matched to a gene: 1. The CDR3 length is 13 residues.

This TCR was recovered from a female donor with ovarian cancer. The sequencing here drew on PBMCs, taken before treatment. J is TRBJ2-1 and V is TRBV4-3; TRBD2 matches 9 bases. The DNA of the CDR3 is TGCGCCAGCAGCCAAGATGCGGGGGGGGAGCAGTTCTTC. Its protein is CASSQDAGGEQFF.